Listed below are T cell receptor beta chains from one sample, sequenced in a study of T cell responses to AZD1222 COVID-19 vaccine. TCRdb keeps only in-frame clones here, not all; method: immunoSEQ multiplex PCR. The sample records 150,000 or so clones, 89% being singletons. The sequencing used peripheral blood, collected on day 0 of AZD1222 vaccination. These receptors were obtained from an adult in good health. Both conserved end residues are part of each CDR3. D genes are given only for firm matches. Clone size is not always given. Where it is, it says once, few, many or a class for expanded clones.

D gene: -; V gene: TRBV19; J gene: TRBJ2-1; clone size: once; CDR3 protein: CASSMRAASYNEQFF; CDR3 DNA: TGTGCCAGTAGTATGAGAGCGGCCTCCTACAATGAGCAGTTCTTC
D gene: -; V gene: TRBV5-1; J gene: TRBJ2-5; clone size: -; CDR3 protein: CASSLGQYQETQYF; CDR3 DNA: TGCGCCAGCAGCTTGGGACAGTATCAAGAGACCCAGTACTTC
D gene: -; V gene: TRBV18; J gene: TRBJ2-1; clone size: -; CDR3 protein: CASSPSSRVTYNEQFF; CDR3 DNA: TGTGCCAGCTCACCCAGCTCAAGGGTAACCTACAATGAGCAGTTCTTC
D gene: -; V gene: TRBV29-1; J gene: TRBJ2-3; clone size: -; CDR3 protein: CSTDTDTQYF; CDR3 DNA: TGCAGCACAGACACAGATACGCAGTATTTT
D gene: -; V gene: TRBV18; J gene: TRBJ2-3; clone size: -; CDR3 protein: CASSPPSSDTQYF; CDR3 DNA: TGTGCCAGCTCACCACCGTCGTCAGATACGCAGTATTTT
D gene: -; V gene: TRBV12-2; J gene: TRBJ1-1; clone size: -; CDR3 protein: CASRLGGRKTEAFF; CDR3 DNA: TGTGCAAGTCGCTTAGGAGGCAGGAAGACTGAAGCTTTCTTT
D gene: TRBD2; V gene: TRBV5-1; J gene: TRBJ2-1; clone size: -; CDR3 protein: CASRRTSGSSYNEQFF; CDR3 DNA: TGCGCCAGCAGGAGAACTAGCGGGAGCTCCTACAATGAGCAGTTCTTC
D gene: TRBD1; V gene: TRBV7-2; J gene: TRBJ1-2; clone size: -; CDR3 protein: CASSSTGGTNYGYTF; CDR3 DNA: TGTGCCAGCAGCTCTACAGGGGGAACGAACTATGGCTACACCTTC
D gene: -; V gene: TRBV7-2; J gene: TRBJ2-7; clone size: -; CDR3 protein: CASSLVGRESHEQYF; CDR3 DNA: TGTGCCAGCAGCTTAGTGGGACGGGAGTCTCACGAGCAGTACTTC
D gene: TRBD1; V gene: TRBV12-3/TRBV12-4; J gene: TRBJ1-2; clone size: -; CDR3 protein: CASSAGQGIGYTF; CDR3 DNA: TGTGCCAGCAGTGCGGGACAGGGAATCGGCTACACCTTC
D gene: -; V gene: TRBV6-5; J gene: TRBJ2-3; clone size: -; CDR3 protein: CASGVRDITDTQYF; CDR3 DNA: TGTGCCAGCGGAGTCCGGGATATCACAGATACGCAGTATTTT
D gene: -; V gene: TRBV3-1/TRBV3-2; J gene: TRBJ2-3; clone size: -; CDR3 protein: CASSQVGAADTQYF; CDR3 DNA: TGTGCCAGCAGCCAAGTGGGGGCCGCAGATACGCAGTATTTT
D gene: TRBD1; V gene: TRBV27; J gene: TRBJ1-6; clone size: -; CDR3 protein: CASSLESIGTALNSPLHF; CDR3 DNA: TGTGCCAGCAGTTTGGAATCTATCGGGACAGCTCTTAATTCACCCCTCCACTTT
D gene: -; V gene: TRBV7-8; J gene: TRBJ2-6; clone size: -; CDR3 protein: CASSLTELRISGANVLTF; CDR3 DNA: TGTGCCAGCAGCTTAACCGAACTGCGTATCAGTGGGGCCAACGTCCTGACTTTC
D gene: -; V gene: TRBV19; J gene: TRBJ1-2; clone size: -; CDR3 protein: CASTDGYNYGYTF; CDR3 DNA: TGTGCCAGTACCGATGGGTATAACTATGGCTACACCTTC
D gene: TRBD1; V gene: TRBV5-6; J gene: TRBJ2-3; clone size: -; CDR3 protein: CASSTPGQGFTDTQYF; CDR3 DNA: TGTGCCAGCAGCACTCCCGGACAGGGATTCACAGATACGCAGTATTTT
D gene: TRBD2; V gene: TRBV6-2/TRBV6-3; J gene: TRBJ2-7; clone size: medium-sized; CDR3 protein: CASSDTGTSGRIQYF; CDR3 DNA: TGTGCCAGCAGCGACACCGGGACTAGCGGGAGGATTCAGTACTTC
D gene: TRBD1; V gene: TRBV27; J gene: TRBJ1-1; clone size: -; CDR3 protein: CASSPGTGLMNTEAFF; CDR3 DNA: TGTGCCAGCAGCCCTGGGACAGGCCTCATGAACACTGAAGCTTTCTTT
D gene: -; V gene: TRBV23-1; J gene: TRBJ2-7; clone size: -; CDR3 protein: CASHEQYF; CDR3 DNA: TGCGCCAGCCACGAGCAGTACTTC
D gene: -; V gene: TRBV4-3; J gene: TRBJ1-2; clone size: -; CDR3 protein: CASSLQGGYGYTF; CDR3 DNA: TGCGCCAGCAGCCTCCAGGGTGGCTATGGCTACACCTTC
D gene: -; V gene: TRBV7-9; J gene: TRBJ1-1; clone size: -; CDR3 protein: CASSLKGLTEAFF; CDR3 DNA: TGTGCCAGCAGCTTAAAAGGGCTCACTGAAGCTTTCTTT
D gene: -; V gene: TRBV6-4; J gene: TRBJ2-3; clone size: -; CDR3 protein: CASSDGSTDTQYF; CDR3 DNA: TGTGCCAGCAGTGACGGGAGCACAGATACGCAGTATTTT
D gene: TRBD1; V gene: TRBV28; J gene: TRBJ2-7; clone size: -; CDR3 protein: CASSEGQFSYEQYF; CDR3 DNA: TGTGCCAGCAGCGAGGGACAGTTCTCCTACGAGCAGTACTTC
D gene: -; V gene: TRBV5-1; J gene: TRBJ2-5; clone size: -; CDR3 protein: CASRIGGQTQETQYF; CDR3 DNA: TGCGCCAGCAGGATAGGAGGACAGACCCAAGAGACCCAGTACTTC
D gene: -; V gene: TRBV5-1; J gene: TRBJ2-5; clone size: -; CDR3 protein: CASSEQTGGEETQYF; CDR3 DNA: TGCGCCAGCAGCGAACAAACAGGGGGGGAAGAGACCCAGTACTTC
D gene: TRBD1; V gene: TRBV7-2; J gene: TRBJ2-7; clone size: -; CDR3 protein: CASSLGNVGTGYYEQYF; CDR3 DNA: TGTGCCAGCAGCTTAGGGAATGTCGGGACAGGCTACTACGAGCAGTACTTC
D gene: -; V gene: TRBV10-3; J gene: TRBJ1-4; clone size: -; CDR3 protein: CAISESAGSAIEKLFF; CDR3 DNA: TGTGCCATCAGTGAATCGGCAGGATCGGCGATTGAAAAACTGTTTTTT
D gene: -; V gene: TRBV12-5; J gene: TRBJ1-5; clone size: -; CDR3 protein: CASGFARDLYSNQPQHF; CDR3 DNA: TGTGCTAGTGGTTTTGCCCGGGACCTCTATAGCAATCAGCCCCAGCATTTT
D gene: -; V gene: TRBV2; J gene: TRBJ2-7; clone size: -; CDR3 protein: CASRGPVYEQYF; CDR3 DNA: TGTGCCAGCCGCGGACCTGTCTACGAGCAGTACTTC
D gene: -; V gene: TRBV6-2/TRBV6-3; J gene: TRBJ2-3; clone size: -; CDR3 protein: CASSPFAGGSDTQYF; CDR3 DNA: TGTGCCAGCAGTCCCTTTGCCGGCGGCTCAGATACGCAGTATTTT
D gene: -; V gene: TRBV18; J gene: TRBJ1-1; clone size: -; CDR3 protein: CASSPYGTRNTEAFF; CDR3 DNA: TGTGCCAGCTCACCGTACGGGACAAGGAACACTGAAGCTTTCTTT
D gene: TRBD1; V gene: TRBV12-5; J gene: TRBJ2-2; clone size: -; CDR3 protein: CASGLVLSGGNTGELFF; CDR3 DNA: TGTGCTAGTGGTTTGGTACTGTCAGGGGGGAACACCGGGGAGCTGTTTTTT
D gene: -; V gene: TRBV7-9; J gene: TRBJ1-1; clone size: -; CDR3 protein: CASSFSGGRRIAEAFF; CDR3 DNA: TGTGCCAGCAGCTTCTCGGGAGGACGTAGGATCGCTGAAGCTTTCTTT
D gene: -; V gene: TRBV3-1/TRBV3-2; J gene: TRBJ2-2; clone size: -; CDR3 protein: CASSGESNTGELFF; CDR3 DNA: TGTGCCAGCAGTGGAGAGTCGAACACCGGGGAGCTGTTTTTT
D gene: TRBD2; V gene: TRBV5-1; J gene: TRBJ2-1; clone size: -; CDR3 protein: CASSSSGRGDEQFF; CDR3 DNA: TGCGCCAGCAGCTCTAGCGGGAGGGGAGATGAGCAGTTCTTC
D gene: TRBD2; V gene: TRBV2; J gene: TRBJ2-3; clone size: -; CDR3 protein: CASNLPASGNTDTQYF; CDR3 DNA: TGTGCCAGCAACCTGCCAGCTAGCGGGAACACAGATACGCAGTATTTT
D gene: -; V gene: TRBV6-5; J gene: TRBJ1-5; clone size: -; CDR3 protein: CASGNGARAQHF; CDR3 DNA: TGTGCCAGCGGAAATGGTGCCAGGGCCCAGCATTTT
D gene: -; V gene: TRBV2; J gene: TRBJ1-5; clone size: -; CDR3 protein: CASSDGQSNQPQHF; CDR3 DNA: TGTGCCAGCAGTGATGGGCAGAGCAATCAGCCCCAGCATTTT
D gene: TRBD2; V gene: TRBV12-3/TRBV12-4; J gene: TRBJ2-7; clone size: -; CDR3 protein: CASSLTSGYEQYF; CDR3 DNA: TGTGCCAGCAGTTTGACTAGCGGCTACGAGCAGTACTTC
D gene: TRBD2; V gene: TRBV19; J gene: TRBJ2-7; clone size: -; CDR3 protein: CASSTRTSGRYEQYF; CDR3 DNA: TGTGCCAGTAGTACCCGGACTAGCGGGAGATACGAGCAGTACTTC